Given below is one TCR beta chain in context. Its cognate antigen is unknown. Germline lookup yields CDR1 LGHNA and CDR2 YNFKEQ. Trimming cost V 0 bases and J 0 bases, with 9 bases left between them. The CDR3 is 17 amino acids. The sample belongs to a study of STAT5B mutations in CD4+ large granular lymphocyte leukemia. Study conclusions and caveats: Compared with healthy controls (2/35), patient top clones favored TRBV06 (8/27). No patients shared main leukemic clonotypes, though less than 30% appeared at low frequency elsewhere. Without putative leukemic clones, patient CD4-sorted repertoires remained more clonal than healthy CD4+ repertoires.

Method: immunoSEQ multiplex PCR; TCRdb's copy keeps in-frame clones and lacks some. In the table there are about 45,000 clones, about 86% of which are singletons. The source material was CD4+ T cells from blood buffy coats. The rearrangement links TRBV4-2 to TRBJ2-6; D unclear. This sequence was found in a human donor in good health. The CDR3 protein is CASSQDMGNSGANVLTF. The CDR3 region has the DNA TGTGCCAGCAGCCAAGATATGGGGAACTCTGGGGCCAACGTCCTGACTTTC.